Each of the 24 T cell receptor beta chains below was sequenced from the same sample in a study of blood T cell repertoires in COVID-19. Libraries were prepared by immunoSEQ multiplex PCR; TCRdb keeps only in-frame clonotypes and omits some of them. The data hold around 200,000 clones, with 70% to 90% observed a single time. The specimen sequenced was PBMCs or T cells enriched from blood (not recorded which). Receptors were obtained from a woman aged 50 to 65 in a cohort exposed to, infected with or recovered from COVID-19 (not recorded which).

This sequence joins TRBV11-2 and TRBJ2-1; tentatively, D is TRBD1 (7 bases). The V gene lost 7 bases and the J gene lost 5 bases, with 18 bases spanning the gap. CDR3 length: 15 amino acids. Germline V lookup: CDR1 SGHAT, CDR2 FQNNGV. The CDR3, as DNA: TGTGCCAGCACCCGGGGGAGACAGGGTCACAATGAGCAGTTCTTC. Protein: CASTRGRQGHNEQFF.

This chain uses TRBV7-9 with TRBJ1-2, with a tentative D call TRBD1 (5 bases). The CDR3 is 15 amino acids. Germline CDR1 is SEHNR and CDR2 is FQNEAQ (reference sequence). With 2 bases removed from V and 1 base from J, the gap between germline ends came to 11 bases. The CDR3 DNA reads TGTGCCAGCAGCTTAAGCCAGGGCGGTAACTATGGCTACACCTTC. It translates to CASSLSQGGNYGYTF.

J is TRBJ1-2 and V is TRBV6-5; D remains unclear. This CDR3 comprises 14 residues. V was pared by 5 bases and J by 3 bases, with 13 bases between. CDR1 and CDR2 (germline): MNHEY, SVGAGI. CDR3 in amino acids: CASSTDKKYYGYTF. The DNA for the CDR3 is TGTGCCAGCAGTACTGACAAAAAATACTATGGCTACACCTTC.

The gene calls are TRBV28 and TRBJ1-1; no definite D call. Trimming took off 2 bases at V and 0 bases at J, with 16 bases between the two ends. CDR3 length: 17 amino acids. The germline CDR1 and CDR2 sequences are MDHEN and SYDVKM. In DNA form, the CDR3 reads TGTGCCAGCAGTTTAGTTTCTGGGGAGAGGATGAACACTGAAGCTTTCTTT. Its protein is CASSLVSGERMNTEAFF.

The chain links TRBV29-1 to TRBJ1-1; TRBD1 is a possible D gene (6 bases). The CDR3 is 12 amino acids. With 2 bases removed from V and 8 bases from J, the gap between germline ends came to 12 bases. Per germline, CDR1 SQVTM and CDR2 ANQGSEA. The CDR3 sequence: CSVESEGGEAFF. The CDR3 DNA sequence: TGCAGCGTTGAATCTGAGGGGGGGGAAGCTTTCTTT.

The CDR3 sequence is CASSRGQGIFSEAFF. CDR3 nucleotides: TGTGCCAGCAGCCGAGGACAGGGGATATTTTCTGAAGCTTTCTTT. J is TRBJ1-1 and V is TRBV6-5; 9 nucleotides match TRBD1. V was pared by 6 bases and J by 6 bases, with 11 bases of the junction left unmatched. The CDR3 runs 15 residues. Per the germline V gene, CDR1 is MNHEY and CDR2 is SVGAGI.

V and J are TRBV7-8 and TRBJ1-2, with 8 bases that match TRBD1. V gave up 5 bases and J gave up 5 bases; unmatched junction bases: 10. Germline V gene lookup returns CDR1 SGHVS and CDR2 FQNEAQ. The CDR3 has 15 amino acids. CDR3 in DNA: TGTGCCAGCAGCGAATCAGGGGGCACCTTTTATGGCTACACCTTC. Translation gives CASSESGGTFYGYTF.

The chain uses TRBV9 and TRBJ1-6, with D perhaps matching TRBD1 (6 bases). V was cut by 1 base and J by 8 bases, with 13 bases left in between. This CDR3 contains 15 residues. Germline assignment: CDR1 SGDLS and CDR2 YYNGEE. CDR3 sequence: CASSVLGTYDSPLHF. As DNA, the CDR3 is TGTGCCAGCAGCGTATTAGGGACATACGATTCACCCCTCCACTTT.

The CDR3 sequence is CASSQDGLYEQYF. The CDR3, as DNA: TGTGCCAGCAGCCAAGATGGGCTCTACGAGCAGTACTTC. The V gene is TRBV3-1 (or the pseudogene TRBV3-2), the J gene TRBJ2-7, with D hard to call. V was pared by 0 bases and J by 3 bases, with 6 bases between. This CDR3 has 13 residues. Germline V gives CDR1 LGHDT, CDR2 YNNKEL (reference sequence).

J is TRBJ1-3 and V is TRBV6-5; 7 nucleotides line up with TRBD1. The ends lost 6 bases at V and 0 bases at J; junction bases unmatched: 5. Per the germline V gene, CDR1 is MNHEY and CDR2 is SVGAGI. The CDR3 loop spans 15 amino acids. DNA for the CDR3: TGTGCCAGCAGCATGGGACAGCTCTCTGGAAACACCATATATTTT. This sequence encodes CASSMGQLSGNTIYF.

This clone appeared a few times. V is TRBV14 and J is TRBJ2-3, with 9 bases fitting TRBD1. V dropped 2 bases and J dropped 4; count of bases not matched to a gene: 7. This CDR3 comprises 16 residues. Germline V CDR1 and CDR2: SGHDN, FVKESK. For the CDR3, the DNA is TGTGCCAGCAGCCAATTAACAGGGGGCACAGCAGATACGCAGTATTTT. It yields the protein CASSQLTGGTADTQYF.

The chain links TRBV3-1 (or the pseudogene TRBV3-2) to TRBJ1-1; D is possibly TRBD1 (6 bases). CDR3 length equals 14 residues. The germline V and J ends were trimmed by 2 bases and 1 base, with 8 bases remaining between them. CDR1 and CDR2 from the germline V gene are LGHDT and YNNKEL (reference sequence). The CDR3 nucleotides are TGTGCCAGCAGCCAAACCAGGGGGAACACTGAAGCTTTCTTT. This sequence encodes CASSQTRGNTEAFF.

This rearrangement joins TRBV6-2 or TRBV6-3 to TRBJ2-1, with D unresolved. Germline CDR1 and CDR2: MNHEY and SVGEGT. Trimming pared 4 bases from V and 0 bases from J, leaving 4 bases between. The CDR3 extends over 13 amino acids. Here the CDR3 DNA reads TGTGCCAGCAGTTTCGGCTCCTACAATGAGCAGTTCTTC. This translates into CASSFGSYNEQFF.

The chain recombines TRBV12-3 or TRBV12-4 with TRBJ1-2, with TRBD1 as a possible D gene (6 bases). The CDR3 covers 12 residues. The V end was cut by 7 bases, the J end by 6 bases, with 12 bases between. CDR3: CASNRVLDGYTF. CDR3 DNA: TGTGCCAGCAACAGGGTGCTTGATGGCTACACCTTC.

The J gene is TRBJ1-2, the V gene TRBV12-3 or TRBV12-4; D gene uncertain. Trimming removed 5 bases at V and 5 bases at J, with 12 bases between. This CDR3 has 13 residues. CDR3 DNA sequence: TGTGCCAGCAGTCAAGTCCGGGAATATGGCTACACCTTC. Translating gives CASSQVREYGYTF.

V and J are TRBV7-2 and TRBJ2-3; tentative D call: TRBD1 (5 bases). This CDR3 contains 14 residues. The V and J ends lost 7 bases and 5 bases respectively, with 16 bases between them. The germline V gene encodes CDR1 SGHTA and CDR2 FQGNSA. The CDR3 sequence: CASTLKGLGDTQYF. The CDR3, as DNA: TGTGCCAGCACCTTGAAGGGGCTAGGAGATACGCAGTATTTT.

The V gene is TRBV11-3, the J gene TRBJ2-2, with 7 bases identical to TRBD1. The ends lost 6 bases at V and 5 bases at J; junction bases unmatched: 3. Germline V gives CDR1 SGHNT, CDR2 YENEEA. This CDR3 is 13 amino acids long. DNA of the CDR3: TGTGCCAGCAGATTACAGGGGACCGGGGAGCTGTTTTTT. It specifies CASRLQGTGELFF.

The genes are TRBV2 and TRBJ1-2, with a tentative D call TRBD1 (5 bases). Germline CDR1 reads SNHLY; CDR2 reads FYNNEI. V was clipped by 4 bases and J by 1 base, with 7 bases between them. The CDR3 runs to 13 residues. CDR3 in amino acids: CASSAGRNYGYTF. The CDR3 bases are TGTGCCAGCAGTGCAGGGCGTAACTATGGCTACACCTTC.

This chain uses TRBV5-1 with TRBJ1-2, with D perhaps matching TRBD1 (6 bases). V was clipped by 7 bases and J by 1 base, with 14 bases between them. The CDR3 is 14 residues long. The germline gives CDR1 SGHRS, CDR2 YFSETQ. The CDR3 DNA is TGCGCCAGCGCGGACAGCCAGCTTAACTATGGCTACACCTTC. Its translation: CASADSQLNYGYTF. Drawing the rest from reference TRBV5-1 and TRBJ1-2, the complete variable domain is KAGVTQTPRYLIKTRGQQVTLSCSPISGHRSVSWYQQTPGQGLQFLFEYFSETQRNKGNFPGRFSGRQFSNSRSEMNVSTLELGDSALYLCASADSQLNYGYTFGSGTRLTVV.

The chain has TRBV5-1 and TRBJ1-1, with D perhaps matching TRBD1 (5 bases). The CDR3 consists of 15 residues. Trimming shortened V by 4 bases and J by 1 base, and 14 bases separated the two germline ends. Per the germline V gene, CDR1 is SGHRS and CDR2 is YFSETQ. CDR3 loop: CASSPSGNSNTEAFF. CDR3 sequence (DNA): TGCGCCAGCAGCCCGTCAGGGAATTCGAACACTGAAGCTTTCTTT.

The V and J genes are TRBV7-8 and TRBJ1-6, with TRBD1 matching over 7 bases. V lost 2 bases to trimming and J lost 8 bases; unmatched junction nucleotides: 6. The length of the CDR3 is 15 residues. Germline V gene sequence: CDR1 SGHVS, CDR2 FQNEAQ. This CDR3 reads CASSLFDRVDSPLHF. As DNA, the CDR3 is TGTGCCAGCAGCTTATTCGACAGGGTTGATTCACCCCTCCACTTT. Full variable domain (remainder filled in from reference TRBV7-8 and TRBJ1-6): GAGVSQSPRYKVAKRGQDVALRCDPISGHVSLFWYQQALGQGPEFLTYFQNEAQLDKSGLPSDRFFAERPEGSVSTLKIQRTQQEDSAVYLCASSLFDRVDSPLHFGNGTRLTVT.

This chain links TRBV19 with TRBJ1-2, with 7 nucleotides matching TRBD1. The CDR3 covers 14 residues. CDR1 and CDR2 (germline): LNHDA, SQIVND (reference sequence). With 7 bases clipped from V and 1 base from J, the junction kept 6 bases outside the gene matches. The CDR3 loop is CASNQDRVNYGYTF. The CDR3 coding sequence is TGTGCCAGTAACCAAGACAGGGTTAACTATGGCTACACCTTC.

The genes are TRBV9 and TRBJ2-3; D uncertain. V lost 1 base to trimming and J lost 6 bases, with 9 bases between them. The CDR3 contains 13 residues. Germline CDR1 SGDLS, CDR2 YYNGEE. Here the CDR3 DNA reads TGTGCCAGCAGCGTATCCCTTCCGGATACGCAGTATTTT. Protein sequence: CASSVSLPDTQYF.

The CDR3 spells CATSDPGQGRTDTQYF. The DNA for the CDR3 is TGTGCCACCAGTGACCCGGGACAGGGCCGCACAGATACGCAGTATTTT. The chain carries TRBV24-1 and TRBJ2-3; 9 nucleotides align to TRBD1. This CDR3 contains 16 residues. J was trimmed by 1 base and V by 4 bases; bases with no gene match: 5. From germline, CDR1 is KGHDR and CDR2 SFDVKD.